The clone carrying this TCR beta chain was recorded many times. Antigen unknown. This record belongs to a study of T cells in Graves' hyperthyroidism and ophthalmopathy. Study-wide points: In blood, most of the thyroid clonotypes expanded above 0.001 were also present.

This CDR3 comprises 17 residues. Germline V CDR1 and CDR2: MNHNY, SVGAGI (reference sequence). The V and J ends lost 2 bases and 2 bases, in that order; junction bases with no gene match: 8. Researchers amplified the TCR beta CDR3 regions from RNA transcripts. Using the HTBI primer set, a first-round RT-PCR was run on the TCR CDR3. MiXCR, applied by TCRdb to the multiplex PCR reads, yields one record per CDR3 protein. The sample includes hundreds of thousands of distinct CDR3 sequences, over 15% of them seen just once. Source material: blood. This receptor was taken from a woman aged 18-30 years with Graves' hyperthyroidism. The chain joins TRBV6-6 to TRBJ2-3, with 9 bases aligning to TRBD2. The CDR3 here is CASSYGREGSFTDTQYF. The CDR3 nucleotides read TGTGCCAGCAGTTACGGGCGGGAGGGGAGTTTCACAGATACGCAGTATTTT.